The next 27 T cell receptor beta chains were all read from a single sample in a study of Ad26.COV2.S vaccination and SARS-CoV-2 variants. Treatment defined: some 20 received Ad26.COV2.S at low or high dose, single or two shots; a few received placebo; per-sample allocation not given. Vaccine and placebo recipients were sampled on day 63 after the first injection. Data came from immunoSEQ multiplex PCR; TCRdb stores just in-frame clones and leaves some out. Seen here are 450,000 to 550,000 clones, about 91% observed once, and the top ten hold about 2.5%. Source: peripheral blood, taken in a trial of Ad26.COV2.S vaccine versus placebo. These receptors all come from a person between 18 and 59 years old who received the Ad26.COV2.S COVID-19 vaccine or a placebo.

Turning to this clone: Additional DNA sequences in this sample encode the identical CDR3. In DNA, the CDR3 is TGCAGCGTTGACCTCGGCACAGATACGCAGTATTTT. Its protein is CSVDLGTDTQYF. The V call is TRBV29-1, the J call TRBJ2-3; no clear D gene. The CDR3 spans 12 residues. Trimming left V 3 bases short and J 1 base short, with 5 bases between. CDR1 and CDR2 from the germline V gene are SQVTM and ANQGSEA.

The gene calls are TRBV6-6 and TRBJ1-6; TRBD1 agrees at 8 bases. The V and J ends lost 2 bases and 11 bases, in that order; junction bases with no gene match: 8. CDR1 and CDR2 (germline): MNHNY, SVGAGI (reference sequence). CDR3 length: 15 residues. The CDR3 nucleotides are TGTGCCAGCAGTTACGGGGGACAGGTGGAAACACCCCTCCACTTT. This sequence encodes CASSYGGQVETPLHF.

This clone appeared once. The chain combines TRBV7-9 with TRBJ2-3, with 10 bases identical to TRBD2. This CDR3 is built from 17 residues. Trimming cost V 3 bases and J 2 bases; bases outside gene matches: 8. The germline gives CDR1 SEHNR, CDR2 FQNEAQ (reference sequence). DNA of the CDR3: TGTGCCAGCAGCTTCGCATGGACTAGCGGTCCCACAGATACGCAGTATTTT. It yields the protein CASSFAWTSGPTDTQYF.

The chain recombines TRBV18 with TRBJ2-7, with D perhaps TRBD1 (7 bases). In germline, CDR1 is KGHSH, CDR2 LQKENI. The CDR3 is 14 amino acids. Trimming pared 2 bases from V and 5 bases from J, leaving 13 bases between. The CDR3 protein is CASSPVSGGHEQYF. DNA for the CDR3: TGTGCCAGCTCACCAGTGTCAGGGGGGCACGAGCAGTACTTC.

For this clone: Other nucleotide sequences in the sample specify the same CDR3. The chain recombines TRBV9 with TRBJ1-3; no reliable D call. This CDR3 has 14 amino acids. Trimming shortened V by 0 bases and J by 4 bases, and 8 bases separated the two germline ends. Germline CDR1 SGDLS, CDR2 YYNGEE. This chain's CDR3 is CASSVEGSGNTIYF. CDR3 DNA sequence: TGTGCCAGCAGCGTAGAGGGATCGGGAAACACCATATATTTT.

J is TRBJ1-2 and V is TRBV16; D is uncertain. The CDR3 loop spans 14 amino acids. The V end lost 4 bases, the J end lost 7 bases, and 16 bases lay between the germline ends. Germline values: CDR1 KGHSY, CDR2 FQNENV. The CDR3 region is CASSRSSVVTGYTF. The CDR3 DNA follows: TGTGCCAGCAGCCGAAGTTCGGTTGTAACTGGCTACACCTTC.

The rearrangement uses TRBV25-1 and TRBJ2-3, with unresolved D. V shed 4 bases and J shed 4 bases, with 9 bases lying between them. CDR3 size: 13 residues. Germline V CDR1 and CDR2: MGHDK, SYGVNS. The CDR3: CASSAITADTQYF. The CDR3 DNA follows: TGTGCCAGCAGTGCCATTACGGCAGATACGCAGTATTTT.

CDR3: CASSAQGAVAGRDTQYF. CDR3 sequence (DNA): TGTGCCAGCAGCGCCCAGGGGGCGGTTGCCGGAAGAGATACGCAGTATTTT. The chain links TRBV7-2 to TRBJ2-3; 8 bases map to TRBD1. The ends lost 5 bases at V and 5 bases at J; junction bases unmatched: 15. The CDR3 has 17 residues. Germline loops: CDR1 SGHTA, CDR2 FQGNSA.

Regarding this clone: This sample also contains other DNA sequences that code for the same CDR3. This chain joins TRBV7-3 and TRBJ2-5; the D is unclear. The CDR3 is made up of 13 amino acids. Trimming took 2 bases from V and 1 from J, leaving 5 bases between them. Germline values: CDR1 SGHTA, CDR2 FQGTGA. This CDR3 is CASSLGPQETQYF. Written as DNA, the CDR3 is TGTGCCAGCAGCTTAGGTCCCCAAGAGACCCAGTACTTC.

The chain is built from TRBV19 and TRBJ2-1; 14 bases match TRBD2. Trimming at V came to 5 bases and at J to 9 bases, leaving 9 bases not matched to a gene. The CDR3 totals 16 residues. Per the germline V gene, CDR1 is LNHDA and CDR2 is SQIVND (reference sequence). CDR3 in amino acids: CASSSRLAGGPLEQFF. CDR3 bases: TGTGCCAGTAGTTCTCGACTAGCGGGGGGGCCCCTTGAGCAGTTCTTC.

Concerning this clone: Other DNA sequences within the sample encode an identical CDR3. The rearrangement joins TRBV5-6 to TRBJ2-2; 9 bases are shared with TRBD1. V shed 2 bases, J shed 5 bases, and the junction held 4 bases outside the gene matches. This CDR3 has 15 residues. Germline CDR1 SGHDT, CDR2 YYEEEE. The CDR3 DNA reads TGTGCCAGCAGCTTAGGGGACAGGGATACCGGGGAGCTGTTTTTT. It is translated as CASSLGDRDTGELFF.

This sequence joins TRBV15 and TRBJ1-4; D is undetermined. Germline V lookup: CDR1 LNHNV, CDR2 YYDKDF (reference sequence). The CDR3 extends over 15 amino acids. The V and J ends lost 1 base and 6 bases respectively, with 12 bases between them. The CDR3 protein is CATSRAAAEDEKLFF. The CDR3 DNA sequence: TGTGCCACCAGCAGAGCGGCAGCCGAGGATGAAAAACTGTTTTTT.

This clone has more than one count but fewer than ten. The rearrangement joins TRBV19 to TRBJ2-1; D unresolved. CDR3 length equals 12 residues. Germline V gene data show CDR1 as LNHDA and CDR2 as SQIVND (reference sequence). The CDR3 here is CATAADYNEQFF. The CDR3 DNA sequence: TGTGCTACCGCGGCGGATTACAATGAGCAGTTCTTC.

The chain recombines TRBV11-3 with TRBJ2-4; D might be TRBD2 (6 bases). Germline CDR1 is SGHNT and CDR2 is YENEEA. The V gene lost 2 bases and the J gene lost 8 bases, with 10 bases spanning the gap. The CDR3 sequence is 13 residues long. The CDR3 here is CASSLFWGDIQYF. Written as DNA, the CDR3 is TGTGCCAGCAGCTTATTTTGGGGGGACATTCAGTACTTC. The complete variable domain, with remaining parts taken from reference TRBV11-3 and TRBJ2-4, reads EAGVVQSPRYKIIEKKQPVAFWCNPISGHNTLYWYLQNLGQGPELLIRYENEEAVDDSQLPKDRFSAERLKGVDSTLKIQPAELGDSAVYLCASSLFWGDIQYFGAGTRLSVL.

The V call is TRBV11-2, the J call TRBJ2-5; 8 bases are a match to TRBD1. J was trimmed by 4 bases and V by 3 bases; bases with no gene match: 4. CDR1 and CDR2 from the germline V gene are SGHAT and FQNNGV. This CDR3 has 14 residues. CDR3 nucleotides: TGTGCCAGCAGCTTCAGGGGGCAGGGAGAGACCCAGTACTTC. This translates into CASSFRGQGETQYF.

The chain has TRBV5-6 and TRBJ2-3; perhaps TRBD1 as D (6 bases). V was clipped by 0 bases and J by 5 bases, with 13 bases between them. The CDR3 loop spans 15 amino acids. CDR1 is SGHDT and CDR2 is YYEEEE in the germline V gene. CDR3 sequence (DNA): TGTGCCAGCAGCTTGGCACAGGGTGCTCAAGATACGCAGTATTTT. It translates to CASSLAQGAQDTQYF.

This chain uses TRBV5-6 with TRBJ2-7, with 8 positions matching TRBD1. J gave up 3 bases and V 4 bases, and 6 bases lay outside the gene matches. CDR3 size: 14 residues. Germline assignment: CDR1 SGHDT and CDR2 YYEEEE. CDR3 protein: CASSQGQDYYEQYV. The CDR3 bases are TGTGCCAGCAGCCAGGGACAGGACTACTACGAGCAGTACGTC.

The chain uses TRBV5-5 and TRBJ2-1, with no clear D. Germline loops: CDR1 SGHKS, CDR2 YYEKEE (reference sequence). The germline V and J ends were trimmed by 4 bases and 13 bases, with 21 bases remaining between them. The CDR3 is 14 residues long. This chain's CDR3 is CASSPGVPTLLQFF. In DNA, the CDR3 is TGTGCCAGCAGCCCCGGAGTACCCACCCTCTTACAGTTCTTC.

This chain uses TRBV5-1 with TRBJ1-6; tentative D call: TRBD1 (5 bases). Per germline, CDR1 SGHRS and CDR2 YFSETQ. The V and J ends lost 6 bases and 7 bases respectively, with 26 bases between them. The CDR3 is 18 amino acids. The CDR3: CASNLRPTGGGWNSPLHF. CDR3 in DNA: TGCGCCAGCAACCTGAGACCGACCGGGGGGGGTTGGAATTCACCCCTCCACTTT.

V is TRBV29-1 and J is TRBJ2-1; 7 bases fit TRBD2. This CDR3 region has 13 residues. Germline values: CDR1 SQVTM, CDR2 ANQGSEA. The V and J ends lost 6 bases and 2 bases, in that order; junction bases with no gene match: 4. The DNA of the CDR3 is TGCAGCGTACCGACTAGCACCTACAATGAGCAGTTCTTC. Its translation is CSVPTSTYNEQFF.

V usage is TRBV13 and J usage is TRBJ1-1; D call uncertain. V was shortened by 5 bases and J by 5 bases, with 9 bases between the two germline ends. The CDR3 is 12 amino acids. The germline CDR1 and CDR2 sequences are PRHDT and FYEKMQ (reference sequence). CDR3 DNA sequence: TGTGCCAGCAGCCCCCCATTGACTGAAGCTTTCTTT. Its translation is CASSPPLTEAFF.

The chain employs TRBV28 and TRBJ1-2, with TRBD1 matching 7 bases. CDR3 size: 17 residues. CDR1 MDHEN and CDR2 SYDVKM come from the germline V gene. V was clipped by 4 bases and J by 3 bases; unmatched bases: 14. The CDR3 sequence: CASSSGTAVSDYYGYTF. The CDR3 bases are TGTGCCAGCAGTTCCGGGACAGCCGTGTCGGACTACTATGGCTACACCTTC.

This rearrangement joins TRBV6-4 to TRBJ2-3; 14 nucleotides align to TRBD2. Germline V gene data show CDR1 as MRHNA and CDR2 as SNTAGT. J lost 1 base, V lost 5 bases, and 2 bases had no gene match. The CDR3 extends over 16 amino acids. The CDR3 spells CASSRLAGGRTDTQYF. The CDR3 region has the DNA TGTGCCAGCAGTCGACTAGCGGGGGGGCGCACAGATACGCAGTATTTT.

V and J are TRBV7-2 and TRBJ1-5; D perhaps matches TRBD1 (6 bases). Trimming took off 5 bases at V and 7 bases at J, with 15 bases between the two ends. The CDR3 totals 14 residues. Germline V lookup: CDR1 SGHTA, CDR2 FQGNSA. CDR3 DNA: TGTGCCAGCAGCCCACATACAGGGATCCAGCCCCAGCATTTT. Protein product: CASSPHTGIQPQHF.

This chain joins TRBV9 and TRBJ1-4; 7 bases fit TRBD1. The V gene's germline CDR1 is SGDLS and CDR2 YYNGEE. The CDR3 has 14 residues. V trimming: 4 bases; J trimming: 7 bases; junction bases outside the gene matches: 7. The CDR3 coding sequence is TGTGCCAGCAGCCCCAGGGGGGATGTTGAAAAACTGTTTTTT. It specifies CASSPRGDVEKLFF. Drawing the rest from reference TRBV9 and TRBJ1-4, the complete variable domain is DSGVTQTPKHLITATGQRVTLRCSPRSGDLSVYWYQQSLDQGLQFLIQYYNGEERAKGNILERFSAQQFPDLHSELNLSSLELGDSALYFCASSPRGDVEKLFFGSGTQLSVL.

The chain recombines TRBV2 with TRBJ2-5; maybe TRBD2 (5 bases). CDR1 SNHLY and CDR2 FYNNEI come from the germline V gene. Deletions cut 3 bases from V and 2 bases from J, with 13 bases between. This CDR3 comprises 15 residues. For the CDR3, the DNA is TGTGCCAGCAGTGATCTTCGAGGGCTTCAAGAGACCCAGTACTTC. Its translation: CASSDLRGLQETQYF.

The chain uses TRBV7-9 and TRBJ1-1, with D maybe TRBD1 (5 bases). Germline values: CDR1 SEHNR, CDR2 FQNEAQ (reference sequence). V dropped 1 base and J dropped 3 bases, with 12 bases sitting between them. This CDR3 contains 15 residues. In DNA form, the CDR3 reads TGTGCCAGCAGCTTAGGGGAGGGGCCTTACACTGAAGCTTTCTTT. Translation: CASSLGEGPYTEAFF.